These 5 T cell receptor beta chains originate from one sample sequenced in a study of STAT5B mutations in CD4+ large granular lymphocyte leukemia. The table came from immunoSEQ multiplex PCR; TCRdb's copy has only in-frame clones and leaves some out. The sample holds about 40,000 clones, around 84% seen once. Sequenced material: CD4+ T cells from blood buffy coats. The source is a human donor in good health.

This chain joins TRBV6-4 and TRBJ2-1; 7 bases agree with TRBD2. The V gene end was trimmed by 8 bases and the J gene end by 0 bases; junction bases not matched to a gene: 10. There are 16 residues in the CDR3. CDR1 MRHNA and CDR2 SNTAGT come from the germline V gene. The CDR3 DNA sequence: TGTGCCAGCTCCCCGGGCGGGGGTAGCTCCTACAATGAGCAGTTCTTC. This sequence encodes CASSPGGGSSYNEQFF.

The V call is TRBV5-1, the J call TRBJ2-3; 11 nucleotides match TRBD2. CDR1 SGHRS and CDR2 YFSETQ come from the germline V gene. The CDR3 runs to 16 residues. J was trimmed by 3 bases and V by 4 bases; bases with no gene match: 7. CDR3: CASSGGLAGGTDTQYF. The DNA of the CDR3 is TGCGCCAGCAGCGGAGGCTTAGCGGGGGGGACAGATACGCAGTATTTT.

The CDR3 DNA is TGTGCCAGTAGTCTTCAGGCCCGGGCGCTGTTTTTT. This encodes CASSLQARALFF. The chain uses TRBV19 and TRBJ2-2; D ambiguous. With 5 bases removed from V and 13 bases from J, the gap between germline ends came to 14 bases. CDR3 size: 12 residues. Germline V gives CDR1 LNHDA, CDR2 SQIVND (reference sequence).

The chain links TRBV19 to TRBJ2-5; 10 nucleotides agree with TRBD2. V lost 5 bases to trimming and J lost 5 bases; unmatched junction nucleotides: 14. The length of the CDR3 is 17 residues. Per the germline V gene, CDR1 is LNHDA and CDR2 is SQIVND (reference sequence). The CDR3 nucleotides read TGTGCCAGTAGTCCCCAGGGGGCTAGCGGGAGTGGGGAGACCCAGTACTTC. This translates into CASSPQGASGSGETQYF.

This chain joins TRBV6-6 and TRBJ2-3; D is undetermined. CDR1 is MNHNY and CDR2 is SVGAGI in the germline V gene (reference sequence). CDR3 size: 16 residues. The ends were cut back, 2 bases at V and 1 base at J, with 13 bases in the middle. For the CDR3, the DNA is TGTGCCAGCAGTTACCTAAGCACCGCTGGCACAGATACGCAGTATTTT. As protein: CASSYLSTAGTDTQYF.